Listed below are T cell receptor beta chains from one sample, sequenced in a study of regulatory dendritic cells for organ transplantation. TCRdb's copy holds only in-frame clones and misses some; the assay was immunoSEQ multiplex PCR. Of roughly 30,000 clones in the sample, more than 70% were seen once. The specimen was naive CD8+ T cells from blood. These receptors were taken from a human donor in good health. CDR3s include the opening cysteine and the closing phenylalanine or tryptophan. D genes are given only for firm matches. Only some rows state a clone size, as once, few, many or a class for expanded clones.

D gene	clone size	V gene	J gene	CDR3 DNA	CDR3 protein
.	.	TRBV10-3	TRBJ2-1	TGTGCCATCAGTGACAGGGCTTTGATAAACAATGAGCAGTTCTTC	CAISDRALINNEQFF
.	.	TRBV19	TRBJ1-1	TGTGCCATCCGAGTTACGGCTCGAGGGAGCACTGAAGCTTTCTTT	CAIRVTARGSTEAFF
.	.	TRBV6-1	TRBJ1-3	TGTGCCAGCAGTCAGGGGTCAAACTCTGGAAACACCATATATTTT	CASSQGSNSGNTIYF
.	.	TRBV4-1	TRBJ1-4	TGCGCCAGCAGCCAACAAAGCACAGTGGGTGGTGAAAAACTGTTTTTT	CASSQQSTVGGEKLFF
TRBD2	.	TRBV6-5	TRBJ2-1	TGTGCCAGCAGTTACGTCCCTAGCGGGGGGGCCAATGAGCAGTTCTTC	CASSYVPSGGANEQFF
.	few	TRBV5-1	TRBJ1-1	TGCGCCAGCAGCCTGCCCTGGGGGGGTGACACTGAAGCTTTCTTT	CASSLPWGGDTEAFF
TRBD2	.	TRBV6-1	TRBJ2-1	TGTGCCAGCAGCACCGTTAGCGGGGTTTACAATGAGCAGTTCTTC	CASSTVSGVYNEQFF
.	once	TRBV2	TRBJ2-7	TGTGCCAGCAGTGACAGGGGAGGGACCTACGAGCAGTACTTC	CASSDRGGTYEQYF
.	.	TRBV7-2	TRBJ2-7	TGTGCCAGCAGCTCAATGCCGGTCCCCTACGAGCAGTACTTC	CASSSMPVPYEQYF
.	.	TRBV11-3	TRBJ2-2	TGTGCCAGCAGCTTAGTTTCTAACACCGGGGAGCTGTTTTTT	CASSLVSNTGELFF
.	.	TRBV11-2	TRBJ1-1	TGTGCCAGCAGCGCTTTACATGGAGGGACTGAAGCTTTCTTT	CASSALHGGTEAFF
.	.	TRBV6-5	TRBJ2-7	TGTGCCAGCAGTGACAGGTTTGGGGGCTACGAGCAGTACTTC	CASSDRFGGYEQYF
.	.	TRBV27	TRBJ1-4	TGTGCCAGCAGTTTCTGGACAAACGGTCCCTATCCCAATGAAAAACTGTTTTTT	CASSFWTNGPYPNEKLFF
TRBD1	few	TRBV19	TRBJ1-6	TGTGCCAGTAGTATGTGGACAGGGAATTCACCCCTCCACTTT	CASSMWTGNSPLHF
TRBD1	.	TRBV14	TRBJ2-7	TGTGCCAGCAGCCAAGGTCTGTTCCGGGACAGGGAGAGAGCCTACGAGCAGTACTTC	CASSQGLFRDRERAYEQYF
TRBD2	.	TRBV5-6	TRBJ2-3	TGTGCCAGCAGCTTGGGTAGCGGGGGAGCAGATACGCAGTATTTT	CASSLGSGGADTQYF
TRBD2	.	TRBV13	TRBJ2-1	TGTGCCAGCAGTCGGACTAGCGGGGTCGCTTATAATGAGCAGTTCTTC	CASSRTSGVAYNEQFF
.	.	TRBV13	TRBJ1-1	TGTGCCAGCCTACGGGGGAACACTGAAGCTTTCTTT	CASLRGNTEAFF
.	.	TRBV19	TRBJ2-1	TGTGCCAGTAGTTCCCGGGACAACTACAATGAGCAGTTCTTC	CASSSRDNYNEQFF
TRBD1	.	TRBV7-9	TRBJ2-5	TGTGCCAGCAGCCATGGGACAGGGGGCACAGAGACCCAGTACTTC	CASSHGTGGTETQYF
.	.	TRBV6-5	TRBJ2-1	TGTGCCAGCAGTCTAGGAATCTCCTACAATGAGCAGTTCTTC	CASSLGISYNEQFF
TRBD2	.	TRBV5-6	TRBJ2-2	TGTGCCAGCAGCTTGGGTGCCAGCGGGGGGCTTCGCACCGGGGAGCTGTTTTTT	CASSLGASGGLRTGELFF
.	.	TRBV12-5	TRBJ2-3	TGTGCTAGTGGTTCAGGCCTCGTCCGTGTAGATACGCAGTATTTT	CASGSGLVRVDTQYF
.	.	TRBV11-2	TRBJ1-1	TGTGCCAGCAGCTTTTTTCAGGGATCGGACACTGAAGCTTTCTTT	CASSFFQGSDTEAFF
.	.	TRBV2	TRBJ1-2	TGTGCCAGCAGTGGAGGAGACGTTACAAACTATGGCTACACCTTC	CASSGGDVTNYGYTF
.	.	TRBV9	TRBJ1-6	TGTGCCAGCAGCGACGGGAGCTCCTATAATTCACCCCTCCACTTT	CASSDGSSYNSPLHF
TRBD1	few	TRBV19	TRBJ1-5	TGTGCCAGTAGTATAGCGGTTAGGGGGCTCAATCAGCCCCAGCATTTT	CASSIAVRGLNQPQHF
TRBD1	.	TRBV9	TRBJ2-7	TGTGCCAGCAGCGTAGGAGGACAGGGCTACGAGCAGTACTTC	CASSVGGQGYEQYF
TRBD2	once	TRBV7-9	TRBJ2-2	TGTGCCAGCAGCCCGTTAACTAGCGCCACCGGGGAGCTGTTTTTT	CASSPLTSATGELFF
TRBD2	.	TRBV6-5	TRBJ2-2	TGTGCCACCTTGGGGGGACTAGAAGACACCGGGGAGCTGTTTTTT	CATLGGLEDTGELFF
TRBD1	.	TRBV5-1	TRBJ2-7	TGCGCCAGCAGCGTCCGACAGGGATTCGGCGAGCAGTACTTC	CASSVRQGFGEQYF
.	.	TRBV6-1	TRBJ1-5	TGTGCCAGCAGCCAAATTCAGGGTACAGATCAGCCCCAGCATTTT	CASSQIQGTDQPQHF
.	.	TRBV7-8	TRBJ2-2	TGTGCCAGCAGCTTGTCCGACTCCCGCGGGGAGCTGTTTTTT	CASSLSDSRGELFF
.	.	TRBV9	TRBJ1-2	TGTGCCAGCAGCGGACGGAGCGACTACACCTTC	CASSGRSDYTF
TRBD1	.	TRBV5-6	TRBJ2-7	TGTGCCAGCAGCCGGGACAGGGGGCTCGAGCAGTACTTC	CASSRDRGLEQYF
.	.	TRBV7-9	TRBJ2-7	TGTGCCAGCAGCTTAGTCAGGGTCCCCTACGAGCAGTACTTC	CASSLVRVPYEQYF
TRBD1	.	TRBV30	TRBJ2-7	TGTGCCTGGAAGGTGATAAACCGGGACAGGGGATGCCACGAGCAGTACTTC	CAWKVINRDRGCHEQYF
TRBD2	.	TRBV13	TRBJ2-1	TGTGCCAGCAGCTCGCGGGGGAGCTCCTACAATGAGCAGTTCTTC	CASSSRGSSYNEQFF
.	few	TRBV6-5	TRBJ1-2	TGTGCCAGCAGTTACTTACAAAACAGGCTTAACTATGGCTACACCTTC	CASSYLQNRLNYGYTF
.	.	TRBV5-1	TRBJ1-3	TGCGCCAGCAGCTTGGACATATCCGGAAACACCATATATTTT	CASSLDISGNTIYF
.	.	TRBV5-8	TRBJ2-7	TGTGCCAGCAGCTCTGGACTAATAAACTACGAGCAGTACTTC	CASSSGLINYEQYF
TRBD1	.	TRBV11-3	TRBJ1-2	TGTGCCAGCAGCTCGTTGCCGGGACAGGGAGTGGGCTATGGCTACACCTTC	CASSSLPGQGVGYGYTF
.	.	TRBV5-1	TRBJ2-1	TGCGCCAGCAGCACATCCATGGGGCAGCACAATGAGCAGTTCTTC	CASSTSMGQHNEQFF
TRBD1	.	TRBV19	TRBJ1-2	TGTGCCAGTAGTATCATCGACAGGGGCGAGGGCTACACCTTC	CASSIIDRGEGYTF
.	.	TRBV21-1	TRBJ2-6	TGTGCCAGCCCTTTTCGCGGGGCTGGGGCCAACGTCCTGACTTTC	CASPFRGAGANVLTF
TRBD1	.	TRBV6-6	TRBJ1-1	TGTGCCAGCAGTTCCCTTGGGACAGCGGATTTAACTTTCTTT	CASSSLGTADLTFF
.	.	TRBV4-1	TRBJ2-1	TGCGCCAGCAGCCAAGATCAGAATGAGCAGTTCTTC	CASSQDQNEQFF
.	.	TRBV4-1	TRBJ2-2	TGCGCCAGCAGCCAAGACTGGCAGGGCCTTGGAGGGACCGGGGAGCTGTTTTTT	CASSQDWQGLGGTGELFF
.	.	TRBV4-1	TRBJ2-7	TGCGCCAGCAGCCAAGATTCGGTCTACGAGCAGTACTTC	CASSQDSVYEQYF
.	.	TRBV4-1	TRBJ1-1	TGCGCCAGCAGCCAAGGGCAGGGTCTTGAAGCCTTCTTT	CASSQGQGLEAFF
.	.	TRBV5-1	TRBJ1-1	TGCGCCAGCAGCTCTCTCCCGGAGGGAAAGAACACTGAAGCTTTCTTT	CASSSLPEGKNTEAFF
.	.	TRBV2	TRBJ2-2	TGTGCCAGCTTTCGACAGGGAGGTATCACCGGGGAGCTGTTTTTT	CASFRQGGITGELFF
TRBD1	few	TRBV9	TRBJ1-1	TGTGCCAGCAGTGGAACAGGGGTCGTCGCTGAAGCTTTCTTT	CASSGTGVVAEAFF
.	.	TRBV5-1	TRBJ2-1	TGCGCCAGCAGCTTGGGTCGGGAAAATGAGCAGTTCTTC	CASSLGRENEQFF
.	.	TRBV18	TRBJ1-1	TGTGCCAGCTCACTTCGGGGGGCACAGTTGAACACTGAAGCTTTCTTT	CASSLRGAQLNTEAFF
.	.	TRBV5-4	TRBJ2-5	TGTGCCAGCAGCGGGATGGGGGGAGTGGAGGAGACCCAGTACTTC	CASSGMGGVEETQYF
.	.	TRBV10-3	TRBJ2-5	TGTGCCATCAGTGAAACTAACCAAGAGACCCAGTACTTC	CAISETNQETQYF
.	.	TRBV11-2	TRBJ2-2	TGTGCCAGCAGGCAGGGGAACGGGGAGCTGTTTTTT	CASRQGNGELFF
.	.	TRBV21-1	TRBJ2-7	TGTGCCAGCAGCGGCGGGGGCGAGCAGTACTTC	CASSGGGEQYF
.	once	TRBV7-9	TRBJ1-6	TGTGCCAGCAGCCCAGGAAATTCACCCCTCCACTTT	CASSPGNSPLHF